These 3 T cell receptor beta chains share one sample of origin, sequenced in a study of cytomegalovirus exposure and HLA in healthy donors. Clones were read by immunoSEQ multiplex PCR, and TCRdb kept only the in-frame ones, dropping some. The sample lists 86,000 or so clones, less than 96% occurring once. The sample consisted of PBMCs. All receptors derive from a man aged 18 to 35 in good health and CMV-seropositive.

In its sample, this clone was seen once. J is TRBJ2-2 and V is TRBV18; D unresolved. Germline CDR1 is KGHSH and CDR2 is LQKENI. V lost 0 bases to trimming and J lost 0 bases, with 5 bases between them. This CDR3 contains 15 residues. The CDR3 region is CASSPPTANTGELFF. The CDR3 DNA sequence: TGTGCCAGCTCACCACCAACAGCGAACACCGGGGAGCTGTTTTTT.

In nucleotides, the CDR3 is TGTGCCAGCAGCTTCGTAATGGAGGGACCCTACGAGCAGTACTTC. Translating gives CASSFVMEGPYEQYF. The chain uses TRBV7-9 and TRBJ2-7; the D gene is possibly TRBD2 (6 bases). CDR3 size: 15 residues. Trimming cost V 3 bases and J 2 bases, with 14 bases left between them. CDR1 is SEHNR, CDR2 FQNEAQ, per germline (reference sequence).

This rearrangement joins TRBV29-1 to TRBJ2-1, with TRBD1 matching over 7 bases. There are 12 residues in the CDR3. The V segment lost 7 bases and the J segment 7 bases; nucleotides outside the gene matches: 7. Germline V gene data show CDR1 as SQVTM and CDR2 as ANQGSEA. The CDR3 is CSDLDRTNEQFF. The DNA for the CDR3 is TGCAGCGATCTGGACAGGACGAATGAGCAGTTCTTC.